Each of the 26 T cell receptor beta chains below was sequenced from the same sample in a study of T-cell memory formation after mild COVID-19. One entry per CDR3 protein, called by TCRdb with MiXCR from the 5' RACE reads. Altogether about 400,000 distinct CDR3 sequences are present, 23% being singletons, with the ten largest covering about 12%. Specimen: PBMCs or a T cell subset sorted from them (not recorded which). These receptors originate from an adult woman who had mild COVID-19 (a few samples of this study predate the infection). Cell type and time point are not known.

This clonotype was counted a few times. The chain is built from TRBV7-9 and TRBJ2-3; D could derive from TRBD1 or TRBD2 (5 bases each). Trimming removed 6 bases from V and 6 bases from J, with 10 bases in between. The V gene's germline CDR1 is SEHNR and CDR2 FQNEAQ (reference sequence). This CDR3 comprises 12 residues. This chain's CDR3 is CASRPGADTQYF. For the CDR3, the DNA is TGTGCCAGCAGACCCGGGGCTGATACGCAGTATTTT.

The gene calls are TRBV5-5 and TRBJ2-7, with 14 bases fitting TRBD2. J lost 5 bases, V lost 2 bases, and 3 bases had no gene match. The germline gives CDR1 SGHKS, CDR2 YYEKEE (reference sequence). The CDR3 loop spans 15 amino acids. The CDR3 DNA reads as TGTGCCAGCAGCTTTGGGACTAGCGGGAGCCACGAGCAGTACTTC. It is translated as CASSFGTSGSHEQYF. Full variable domain (rest looked up from reference TRBV5-5 and TRBJ2-7): DAGVTQSPTHLIKTRGQQVTLRCSPISGHKSVSWYQQVLGQGPQFIFQYYEKEERGRGNFPDRFSARQFPNYSSELNVNALLLGDSALYLCASSFGTSGSHEQYFGPGTRLTVT.

The gene calls are TRBV24-1 and TRBJ1-5, with TRBD1 matching 7 bases. Unmatched junction bases numbered 4, after V lost 5 bases and J lost 4 bases. The CDR3 is made up of 14 amino acids. Germline values: CDR1 KGHDR, CDR2 SFDVKD. The CDR3 loop reads CATSAWDRNQPQHF. The CDR3 DNA follows: TGTGCCACCAGTGCCTGGGACAGAAATCAGCCCCAGCATTTT.

The rearrangement uses TRBV6-6 and TRBJ2-3, with TRBD1 matching 10 bases. The CDR3 loop spans 15 amino acids. The junction had 8 bases not matched to a gene; V was cut back by 6 bases and J by 5 bases. CDR1 MNHNY and CDR2 SVGAGI come from the germline V gene (reference sequence). This CDR3 reads CASRGGQGKGDTQYF. The CDR3 DNA follows: TGTGCCAGCAGGGGGGGACAGGGGAAAGGAGATACGCAGTATTTT.

This clonotype has a handful of counts. V and J are TRBV6-1 and TRBJ1-2; the match to TRBD1 covers 7 bases. This CDR3 contains 13 residues. Per germline, CDR1 MNHNS and CDR2 SASEGT. Losses at the gene ends were 5 bases for V and 6 bases for J; bases not matched to a gene: 6. DNA for the CDR3: TGTGCCAGCAGTAAGACAGGGTGGGATGGCTACACCTTC. Translation: CASSKTGWDGYTF.

Only a few counts were recorded for this clonotype. The chain couples TRBV4-3 to TRBJ2-2; D uncertain. This CDR3 contains 17 residues. Germline CDR1 reads LGHNA; CDR2 reads YSLEER. V was shortened by 0 bases and J by 5 bases, with 16 bases between the two germline ends. The CDR3 nucleotides are TGCGCCAGCAGCCAAGACATGGCCACTTTCACAACCGGGGAGCTGTTTTTT. Protein sequence: CASSQDMATFTTGELFF.

This clonotype was counted at least ten times. The chain carries TRBV20-1 and TRBJ1-2, with no clear D. Trimming shortened V by 3 bases and J by 7 bases, and 9 bases separated the two germline ends. CDR3 length: 11 amino acids. Germline V gene lookup returns CDR1 DFQATT and CDR2 SNEGSKA (reference sequence). In DNA form, the CDR3 reads TGCAGTGCTAGCGGGAACAGTGGCTACACCTTC. Translated: CSASGNSGYTF.

The chain is built from TRBV7-8 and TRBJ2-7; 9 bases line up with TRBD1. The length of the CDR3 is 14 residues. Germline assignment: CDR1 SGHVS and CDR2 FQNEAQ. The V gene end was trimmed by 6 bases and the J gene end by 2 bases; junction bases not matched to a gene: 5. This chain's CDR3 is CASRPGTGPYEQYF. The CDR3 DNA reads as TGTGCCAGCAGACCCGGGACAGGGCCCTACGAGCAGTACTTC.

This clonotype has only a few counts. The chain joins TRBV12-3 or TRBV12-4 to TRBJ2-3; D perhaps matches TRBD1 (5 bases). The CDR3 totals 15 residues. V gave up 0 bases and J gave up 2 bases, with 9 bases separating them. CDR3 loop: CASSLAGAFTDTQYF. In nucleotides, the CDR3 is TGTGCCAGCAGTTTAGCAGGGGCTTTCACAGATACGCAGTATTTT.

The J gene is TRBJ2-3, the V gene TRBV12-3 or TRBV12-4; 11 positions agree with TRBD1. This CDR3 has 16 amino acids. Trimming cost V 7 bases and J 4 bases; bases outside gene matches: 10. The CDR3 nucleotides are TGTGCCAGCACTAACACCGGGACAGGGGGAGCAGATACGCAGTATTTT. Encoded protein: CASTNTGTGGADTQYF.

This clonotype was counted only a few times. CDR3 nucleotides: TGTGCCAGCAGCTTTGGGACAGTTTCCTACAATGAGCAGTTCTTC. Its protein is CASSFGTVSYNEQFF. V is TRBV7-9 and J is TRBJ2-1, with TRBD1 matching 7 bases. The CDR3 consists of 15 residues. CDR1 SEHNR and CDR2 FQNEAQ come from the germline V gene (reference sequence). Trimming took 3 bases from V and 1 from J; bases not matched to a gene: 3.

This clonotype was observed a handful of times. The chain has TRBV9 and TRBJ2-7, with 8 nucleotides matching TRBD1. V was pared by 5 bases and J by 1 base, with 8 bases of the junction left unmatched. The CDR3 consists of 15 residues. CDR1 is SGDLS, CDR2 YYNGEE, per germline. The CDR3 bases are TGTGCCAGCAGTCATGGACAGGGATCTTCCTACGAGCAGTACTTC. Translated: CASSHGQGSSYEQYF.

This clonotype was seen ten or more times. This chain joins TRBV5-1 and TRBJ2-7; D uncertain. With 2 bases removed from V and 4 bases from J, the gap between germline ends came to 4 bases. Per the germline V gene, CDR1 is SGHRS and CDR2 is YFSETQ. This CDR3 is built from 11 residues. The CDR3 is CASSFDYEQYF. In DNA, the CDR3 is TGCGCCAGCAGCTTCGATTACGAGCAGTACTTC.

In its sample, this clonotype was seen a few times. CDR3 residues: CASSLAGRVNTEAFF. The DNA for the CDR3 is TGCGCCAGCAGCTTGGCTGGGCGGGTGAACACTGAAGCTTTCTTT. The rearrangement uses TRBV5-1 and TRBJ1-1; D is undetermined. The CDR3 loop spans 15 amino acids. Trimming stripped 0 bases from V and 0 bases from J, with 9 bases between. Germline CDR1 and CDR2: SGHRS and YFSETQ.

This clonotype has a count of ten or more. The J gene is TRBJ2-7, the V gene TRBV5-1; D may correspond to TRBD1 or TRBD2 (5 bases each). Trimming left V 0 bases short and J 0 bases short, with 7 bases between. CDR3 length: 14 residues. Looked up from germline, CDR1 is SGHRS and CDR2 is YFSETQ. DNA for the CDR3: TGCGCCAGCAGCTTGGTTGGGGGCTCCTACGAGCAGTACTTC. This gives the protein CASSLVGGSYEQYF.

This clonotype was observed a few times. This chain uses TRBV4-3 with TRBJ1-1; 9 bases fit TRBD1. Germline CDR1 LGHNA, CDR2 YSLEER. The CDR3 consists of 14 residues. V dropped 4 bases and J dropped 4; count of bases not matched to a gene: 4. The CDR3 loop reads CASSRATGGTEAFF. The CDR3 nucleotides are TGCGCCAGCAGCCGGGCGACAGGGGGCACTGAAGCTTTCTTT.

This chain's CDR3 is CASSFSAGDYNEQFF. The CDR3 DNA reads TGTGCCAGCAGTTTTTCCGCGGGAGACTACAATGAGCAGTTCTTC. The gene calls are TRBV12-3 or TRBV12-4 and TRBJ2-1; TRBD2 matches 7 bases. This CDR3 is 15 amino acids long. Trimming took 3 bases from V and 3 from J; bases not matched to a gene: 5.

The sample holds a few counts of this clonotype. The chain links TRBV15 to TRBJ1-1; weak D call: TRBD1 (6 bases). The CDR3 spans 15 residues. Germline V CDR1 and CDR2: LNHNV, YYDKDF (reference sequence). The ends were cut back, 9 bases at V and 0 bases at J, with 17 bases in the middle. DNA of the CDR3: TGTGCCACTTGGGCGGGGGCAGGGGTGAACACTGAAGCTTTCTTT. Translating gives CATWAGAGVNTEAFF.

This clonotype turned up a few times. The CDR3 DNA reads as TGTGCCAGCAGTTACTCGGCAGCCAAAACAGATACGCAGTATTTT. Amino acids: CASSYSAAKTDTQYF. The V gene is TRBV6-5, the J gene TRBJ2-3; no definite D call. The CDR3 extends over 15 amino acids. Germline lookup yields CDR1 MNHEY and CDR2 SVGAGI. Trimming took 0 bases from V and 3 from J, leaving 10 bases between them.

This clonotype was counted only a few times. V is TRBV6-5 and J is TRBJ1-2; D is unresolved. Trimming removed 5 bases at V and 4 bases at J, with 11 bases between. Germline V gives CDR1 MNHEY, CDR2 SVGAGI. CDR3 size: 13 residues. This CDR3 is CASSPGISYGYTF. The CDR3 DNA sequence: TGTGCCAGCAGTCCCGGGATCTCCTATGGCTACACCTTC.

This chain joins TRBV5-1 and TRBJ2-1, with 12 bases matching TRBD2. This CDR3 is 16 amino acids long. Germline V gives CDR1 SGHRS, CDR2 YFSETQ. V was clipped by 3 bases and J by 4 bases; unmatched bases: 5. The CDR3 DNA sequence: TGCGCCAGCAGCTCCGGACTAGCGGGATGGTACAATGAGCAGTTCTTC. Translated, it gives CASSSGLAGWYNEQFF.

This clonotype was picked up many times. This chain connects TRBV4-1 to TRBJ1-2; 8 bases match TRBD1. CDR1 and CDR2 (germline): MGHRA, YSYEKL. The V segment lost 4 bases and the J segment 5 bases; nucleotides outside the gene matches: 6. This CDR3 is built from 14 residues. The DNA of the CDR3 is TGCGCCAGCAGCCCGGTGACAGGGGAATATGGCTACACCTTC. It is translated as CASSPVTGEYGYTF.

The chain couples TRBV30 to TRBJ2-1, with D possibly matching TRBD2 (6 bases). Trimming removed 7 bases from V and 14 bases from J, with 18 bases in between. In germline, CDR1 is GTSNPN, CDR2 SVGIG (reference sequence). The CDR3 has 11 amino acids. The CDR3 protein is CASIRGDSEFF. The CDR3, as DNA: TGTGCCTCCATCCGCGGGGACTCTGAGTTCTTC.

A few counts support this clonotype. This chain connects TRBV20-1 to TRBJ2-4; either TRBD1 or TRBD2 may fit D (5 bases each). CDR1 and CDR2 (germline): DFQATT, SNEGSKA (reference sequence). The CDR3 is made up of 15 amino acids. V lost 0 bases, J lost 4 bases, and 13 bases lay in between. CDR3 DNA: TGCAGTGCTAGAGATCCGGGGACCCAAAAAAACATTCAGTACTTC. Translating gives CSARDPGTQKNIQYF.

This rearrangement joins TRBV29-1 to TRBJ1-1; D call uncertain. V gave up 5 bases and J gave up 4 bases, with 5 bases separating them. Germline V gene sequence: CDR1 SQVTM, CDR2 ANQGSEA. The CDR3 has 10 amino acids. The CDR3 bases are TGCAGCGTTTTCGTCACTGAAGCTTTCTTT. The encoded protein is CSVFVTEAFF.

The chain uses TRBV6-5 and TRBJ1-5; TRBD1 is a possible D gene (5 bases). This CDR3 comprises 15 residues. Trimming pared 5 bases from V and 4 bases from J, leaving 15 bases between. Germline loops: CDR1 MNHEY, CDR2 SVGAGI. The CDR3 spells CASSEVPGSNQPQHF. CDR3 nucleotides: TGTGCCAGCAGTGAAGTTCCAGGGTCTAATCAGCCCCAGCATTTT.